One sample yielded the 20 T cell receptor beta chains listed below, sequenced in a study of long-term antiretroviral therapy in people with HIV. Sequencing used immunoSEQ v3.0 at survey level. Measured with immunoSEQ multiplex PCR; TCRdb has only the in-frame clones, and not every one. The table has under 20,000 clones, more than 80% seen once. The source material was unsorted PBMCs, sampled 0.2 years after starting antiretroviral therapy. The origin of the receptors is a woman aged 40 to 55 with HIV.

This clone was counted only a few times. The chain couples TRBV5-1 to TRBJ2-7, with TRBD2 matching 9 bases. The germline V gene has CDR1 SGHRS and CDR2 YFSETQ. V was clipped by 0 bases and J by 4 bases; unmatched bases: 2. The CDR3 consists of 14 residues. CDR3 DNA: TGCGCCAGCAGCTTGGAGACTAGCGGTTACGAGCAGTACTTC. Residues: CASSLETSGYEQYF.

This clone has a single count. V usage is TRBV6-4 and J usage is TRBJ2-1; D is perhaps TRBD1 (5 bases). Trimming pared 0 bases from V and 5 bases from J, leaving 5 bases between. The length of the CDR3 is 13 residues. Germline V CDR1 and CDR2: MRHNA, SNTAGT. CDR3 in DNA: TGTGCCAGCAGTGACTCGGACAACAATGAGCAGTTCTTC. Translation gives CASSDSDNNEQFF.

The chain joins TRBV19 to TRBJ2-7; D unclear. Trimming stripped 5 bases from V and 2 bases from J, with 10 bases between. The CDR3 has 13 amino acids. Germline-derived CDR1 and CDR2 are LNHDA and SQIVND (reference sequence). The CDR3 DNA is TGTGCCAGTAGTCCAGGCCGCGCCTACGAGCAGTACTTC. Its translation: CASSPGRAYEQYF.

The rearrangement links TRBV29-1 to TRBJ2-5, with D perhaps TRBD1 (6 bases). Germline-derived CDR1 and CDR2 are SQVTM and ANQGSEA. The CDR3 length is 15 residues. V dropped 0 bases and J dropped 4 bases, with 15 bases sitting between them. CDR3 DNA: TGCAGCGTTGAAGACCACAGGGTATGGGGAGAGACCCAGTACTTC. This translates into CSVEDHRVWGETQYF.

The chain couples TRBV7-8 to TRBJ2-3; 8 bases map to TRBD2. CDR1 is SGHVS and CDR2 is FQNEAQ in the germline V gene. The V segment lost 6 bases and the J segment 4 bases; nucleotides outside the gene matches: 15. There are 17 residues in the CDR3. CDR3 in DNA: TGTGCCAGCAGGAAAACCGGGACTAGTTTTGGGGCAGATACGCAGTATTTT. As protein: CASRKTGTSFGADTQYF.

This clone was recorded once. V usage is TRBV9 and J usage is TRBJ1-1, with TRBD1 matching 11 bases. The CDR3 runs 16 residues. Germline CDR1 and CDR2: SGDLS and YYNGEE. V dropped 4 bases and J dropped 0; count of bases not matched to a gene: 5. The CDR3 bases are TGTGCCAGCAGCCCAGGACAGGGGGCCCTGAACACTGAAGCTTTCTTT. It yields the protein CASSPGQGALNTEAFF. Combining the CDR3 with reference TRBV9 and TRBJ1-1 gives the whole variable domain DSGVTQTPKHLITATGQRVTLRCSPRSGDLSVYWYQQSLDQGLQFLIQYYNGEERAKGNILERFSAQQFPDLHSELNLSSLELGDSALYFCASSPGQGALNTEAFFGQGTRLTVV.

V is TRBV29-1 and J is TRBJ2-1; 11 nucleotides align to TRBD1. The CDR3 contains 18 residues. From germline, CDR1 is SQVTM and CDR2 ANQGSEA. The trim removed 2 bases at V and 0 bases at J, leaving 9 bases unmatched. CDR3 protein: CSVESLGQGESSYNEQFF. In nucleotides, the CDR3 is TGCAGCGTTGAAAGTTTGGGACAGGGGGAAAGCTCCTACAATGAGCAGTTCTTC.

The chain uses TRBV7-9 and TRBJ2-6, with a weak D call TRBD1 (5 bases). Between the trimmed V and J ends, which lost 2 bases and 1 base, there was a span of 9 bases. The length of the CDR3 is 16 residues. The V gene's germline CDR1 is SEHNR and CDR2 FQNEAQ (reference sequence). DNA for the CDR3: TGTGCCAGCAGCTTAAGTCCAGGGTCTGGGGCCAACGTCCTGACTTTC. This encodes CASSLSPGSGANVLTF.

This chain links TRBV7-2 with TRBJ2-2, with D possibly being TRBD2 (5 bases). The CDR3 has 14 amino acids. Deletions cut 3 bases from V and 9 bases from J, with 14 bases between. Germline values: CDR1 SGHTA, CDR2 FQGNSA. The CDR3, as DNA: TGTGCCAGCAGCTTTTACGAGGGAATGCGGGAGCTGTTTTTT. It yields the protein CASSFYEGMRELFF.

This clone was picked up one time. This chain uses TRBV11-3 with TRBJ2-5; a possible D gene is TRBD2 (5 bases). Germline CDR1 reads SGHNT; CDR2 reads YENEEA. The CDR3 totals 16 residues. The V gene lost 0 bases and the J gene lost 3 bases, with 14 bases spanning the gap. The CDR3 region has the DNA TGTGCCAGCAGCTTAGAATCGCTAGCCAGAAAAGAGACCCAGTACTTC. Encoded protein: CASSLESLARKETQYF.

The chain uses TRBV7-2 and TRBJ2-2, with TRBD2 matching 12 bases. The CDR3 is 17 amino acids. The ends lost 2 bases at V and 6 bases at J; junction bases unmatched: 7. Germline CDR1 and CDR2: SGHTA and FQGNSA. The DNA for the CDR3 is TGTGCCAGCAGCTTACCTGGACTAGCGGGAAGGGCCGGGGAGCTGTTTTTT. Translation: CASSLPGLAGRAGELFF.

The V call is TRBV5-6, the J call TRBJ2-3; TRBD2 matches at 9 bases. Per germline, CDR1 SGHDT and CDR2 YYEEEE. Trimming at V came to 2 bases and at J to 4 bases, leaving 8 bases not matched to a gene. The CDR3 totals 16 residues. The CDR3 region has the DNA TGTGCCAGCAGCTTCGGGTTAGCGGGAGTACCAGATACGCAGTATTTT. Its translation: CASSFGLAGVPDTQYF.

Worth noting for this clone: The same CDR3 also results from other DNA sequences found in this sample. CDR3 in DNA: TGCGCCAGCAGCTTGACCGGGAACACTGAAGCTTTCTTT. Protein sequence: CASSLTGNTEAFF. This sequence joins TRBV5-1 and TRBJ1-1; no definite D call. Germline assignment: CDR1 SGHRS and CDR2 YFSETQ. The V and J ends lost 1 base and 1 base respectively, with 5 bases between them. The CDR3 is 13 amino acids.

This clone was observed a few times. The V call is TRBV6-7, the J call TRBJ1-5; maybe TRBD1 (5 bases). TRBV6-7 is marked as an open reading frame, function uncertain. The CDR3 contains 18 residues. The V gene lost 6 bases and the J gene lost 0 bases, with 21 bases spanning the gap. Written as DNA, the CDR3 is TGTGCCAGCAGCCCTTACAACCGACAGTACTATAGCAATCAGCCCCAGCATTTT. Protein product: CASSPYNRQYYSNQPQHF.

The rearrangement joins TRBV29-1 to TRBJ2-1; D remains unclear. This CDR3 has 14 amino acids. The V gene's germline CDR1 is SQVTM and CDR2 ANQGSEA. The V and J ends lost 6 bases and 0 bases respectively, with 12 bases between them. CDR3 residues: CSVPRPSSYNEQFF. In DNA form, the CDR3 reads TGCAGCGTCCCCAGACCAAGCTCCTACAATGAGCAGTTCTTC.

The chain is built from TRBV18 and TRBJ2-1, with unresolved D. There are 14 residues in the CDR3. Trimming pared 1 base from V and 8 bases from J, leaving 12 bases between. Looked up from germline, CDR1 is KGHSH and CDR2 is LQKENI. CDR3 amino acids: CASSPRYSRDEQFF. CDR3 coding DNA: TGTGCCAGCTCACCACGATACAGCAGAGATGAGCAGTTCTTC.

This chain joins TRBV30 and TRBJ1-4; maybe TRBD1 (6 bases). The ends were cut back, 5 bases at V and 4 bases at J, with 11 bases in the middle. The CDR3 has 13 amino acids. Germline assignment: CDR1 GTSNPN and CDR2 SVGIG (reference sequence). CDR3 DNA: TGTGCCTGGGGGGGGCAGGATAATGAAAAACTGTTTTTT. Its translation is CAWGGQDNEKLFF.

V and J are TRBV7-2 and TRBJ1-5, with 9 bases matching TRBD1. Losses at the gene ends were 5 bases for V and 7 bases for J; bases not matched to a gene: 6. CDR3 size: 14 residues. Germline CDR1 SGHTA, CDR2 FQGNSA. The CDR3: CASSPDRGEQPQHF. As DNA, the CDR3 is TGTGCCAGCAGCCCCGACAGGGGGGAGCAGCCCCAGCATTTT.

The rearrangement joins TRBV11-2 to TRBJ2-2; 7 positions agree with TRBD1. J lost 4 bases, V lost 1 base, and 6 bases had no gene match. The CDR3 totals 16 residues. CDR1 and CDR2 from the germline V gene are SGHAT and FQNNGV. Here the CDR3 reads CASSLGTGEVTGELFF. CDR3 in DNA: TGTGCCAGCAGCTTAGGAACAGGGGAAGTCACCGGGGAGCTGTTTTTT. The complete variable domain, with remaining parts taken from reference TRBV11-2 and TRBJ2-2, reads EAGVAQSPRYKIIEKRQSVAFWCNPISGHATLYWYQQILGQGPKLLIQFQNNGVVDDSQLPKDRFSAERLKGVDSTLKIQPAKLEDSAVYLCASSLGTGEVTGELFFGEGSRLTVL.

The chain joins TRBV6-6 to TRBJ1-5; D is perhaps TRBD1 (6 bases). V was shortened by 7 bases and J by 0 bases, with 10 bases between the two germline ends. This CDR3 has 14 residues. CDR1 is MNHNY and CDR2 is SVGAGI in the germline V gene (reference sequence). The CDR3 DNA sequence: TGTGCCAGCACGGGGGGCGCTAGCAATCAGCCCCAGCATTTT. It is translated as CASTGGASNQPQHF.